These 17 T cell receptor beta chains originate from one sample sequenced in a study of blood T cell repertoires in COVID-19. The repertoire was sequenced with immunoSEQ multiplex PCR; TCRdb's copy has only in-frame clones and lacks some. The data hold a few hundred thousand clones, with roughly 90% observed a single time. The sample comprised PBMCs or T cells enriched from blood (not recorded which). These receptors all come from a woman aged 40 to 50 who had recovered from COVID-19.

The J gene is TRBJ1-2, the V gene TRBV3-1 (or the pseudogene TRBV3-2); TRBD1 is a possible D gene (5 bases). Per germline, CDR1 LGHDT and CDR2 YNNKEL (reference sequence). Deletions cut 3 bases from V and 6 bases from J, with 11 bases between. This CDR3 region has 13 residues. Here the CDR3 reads CASSQRGGDGYTF. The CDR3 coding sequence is TGTGCCAGCAGCCAGCGGGGAGGGGATGGCTACACCTTC.

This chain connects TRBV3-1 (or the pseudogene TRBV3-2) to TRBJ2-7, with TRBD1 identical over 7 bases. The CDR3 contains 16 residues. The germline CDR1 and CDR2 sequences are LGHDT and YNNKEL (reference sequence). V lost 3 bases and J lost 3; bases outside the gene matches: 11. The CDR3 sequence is CASSHPLPGQVYEQYF. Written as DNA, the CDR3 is TGTGCCAGCAGCCATCCCCTCCCAGGACAGGTCTACGAGCAGTACTTC.

For the CDR3, the DNA is TGCAGCGTGGGGGGGGTGGCAGTCGTTCGACTAGCGGGAGGAGATGAGCAGTTCTTC. Protein: CSVGGVAVVRLAGGDEQFF. The J gene is TRBJ2-1, the V gene TRBV29-1, with 13 bases aligning to TRBD2. Trimming removed 6 bases from V and 8 bases from J; junction bases left unmatched: 22. The germline V gene encodes CDR1 SQVTM and CDR2 ANQGSEA. The CDR3 consists of 19 residues.

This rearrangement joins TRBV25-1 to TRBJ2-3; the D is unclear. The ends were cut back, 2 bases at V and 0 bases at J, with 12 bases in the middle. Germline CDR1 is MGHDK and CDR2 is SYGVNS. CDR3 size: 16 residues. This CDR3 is CASSEPQLSSTDTQYF. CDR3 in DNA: TGTGCCAGCAGTGAACCACAGCTTTCTAGCACAGATACGCAGTATTTT.

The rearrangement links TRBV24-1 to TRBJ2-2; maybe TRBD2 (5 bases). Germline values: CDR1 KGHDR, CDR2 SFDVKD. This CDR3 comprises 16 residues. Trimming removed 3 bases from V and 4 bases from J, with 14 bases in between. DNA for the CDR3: TGTGCCACCAGTGATAGGACTCACGGTATCACCGGGGAGCTGTTTTTT. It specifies CATSDRTHGITGELFF.

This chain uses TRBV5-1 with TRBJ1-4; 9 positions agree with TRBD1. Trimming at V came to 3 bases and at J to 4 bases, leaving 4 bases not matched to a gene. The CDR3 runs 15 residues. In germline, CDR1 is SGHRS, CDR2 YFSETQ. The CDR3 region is CASSSQGAVNEKLFF. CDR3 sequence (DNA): TGCGCCAGCAGCTCACAGGGGGCGGTTAATGAAAAACTGTTTTTT.

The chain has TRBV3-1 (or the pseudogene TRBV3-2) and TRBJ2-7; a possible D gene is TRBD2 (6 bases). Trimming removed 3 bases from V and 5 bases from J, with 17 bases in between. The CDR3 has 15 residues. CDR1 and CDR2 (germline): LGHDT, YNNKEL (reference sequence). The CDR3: CASSQERGRSNEQYF. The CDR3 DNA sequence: TGTGCCAGCAGCCAGGAACGGGGGAGGTCCAACGAGCAGTACTTC.

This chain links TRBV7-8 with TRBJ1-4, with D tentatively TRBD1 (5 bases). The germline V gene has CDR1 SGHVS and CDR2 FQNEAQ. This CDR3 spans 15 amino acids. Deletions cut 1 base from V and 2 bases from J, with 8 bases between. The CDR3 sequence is CASSLGPGTNEKLFF. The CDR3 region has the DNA TGTGCCAGCAGCTTAGGGCCAGGGACTAATGAAAAACTGTTTTTT.

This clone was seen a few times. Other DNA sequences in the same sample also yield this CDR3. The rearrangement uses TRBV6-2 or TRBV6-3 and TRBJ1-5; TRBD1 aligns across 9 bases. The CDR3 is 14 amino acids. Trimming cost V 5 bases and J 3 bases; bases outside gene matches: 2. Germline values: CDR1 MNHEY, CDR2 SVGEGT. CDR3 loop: CASSRTGDNQPQHF. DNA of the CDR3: TGTGCCAGCAGTCGGACAGGGGACAATCAGCCCCAGCATTTT.

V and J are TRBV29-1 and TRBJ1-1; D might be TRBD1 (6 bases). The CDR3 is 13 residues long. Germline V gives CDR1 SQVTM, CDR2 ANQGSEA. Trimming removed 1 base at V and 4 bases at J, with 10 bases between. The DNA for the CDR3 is TGCAGCGTTGAAGGCCACAGGGTCACTGAAGCTTTCTTT. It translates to CSVEGHRVTEAFF.

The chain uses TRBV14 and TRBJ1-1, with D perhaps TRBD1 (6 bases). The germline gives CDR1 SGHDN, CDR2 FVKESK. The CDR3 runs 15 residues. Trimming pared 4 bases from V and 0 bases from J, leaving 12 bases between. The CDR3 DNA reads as TGTGCCAGCAGCCGGCCCGGGACACTGAACACTGAAGCTTTCTTT. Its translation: CASSRPGTLNTEAFF.

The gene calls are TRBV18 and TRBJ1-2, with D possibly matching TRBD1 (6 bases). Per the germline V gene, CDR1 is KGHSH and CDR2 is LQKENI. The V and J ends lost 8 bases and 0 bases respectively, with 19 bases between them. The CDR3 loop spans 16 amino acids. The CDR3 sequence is CASTLQNRASNYGYTF. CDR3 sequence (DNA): TGTGCCAGCACCCTTCAGAACAGGGCCTCTAACTATGGCTACACCTTC.

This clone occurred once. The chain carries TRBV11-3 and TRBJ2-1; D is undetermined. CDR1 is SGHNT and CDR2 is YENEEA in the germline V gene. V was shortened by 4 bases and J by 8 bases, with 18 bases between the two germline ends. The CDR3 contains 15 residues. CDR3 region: CASSSHGRLIYEQFF. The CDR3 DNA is TGTGCCAGCAGCTCACATGGGCGTTTGATCTATGAGCAGTTCTTC.

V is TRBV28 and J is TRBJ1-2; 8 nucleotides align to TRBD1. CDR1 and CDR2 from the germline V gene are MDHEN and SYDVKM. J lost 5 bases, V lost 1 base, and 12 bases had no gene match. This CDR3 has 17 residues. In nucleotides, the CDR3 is TGTGCCAGCAGTTTATTGGACAGGGCTAGTGTTGGATATGGCTACACCTTC. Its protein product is CASSLLDRASVGYGYTF.

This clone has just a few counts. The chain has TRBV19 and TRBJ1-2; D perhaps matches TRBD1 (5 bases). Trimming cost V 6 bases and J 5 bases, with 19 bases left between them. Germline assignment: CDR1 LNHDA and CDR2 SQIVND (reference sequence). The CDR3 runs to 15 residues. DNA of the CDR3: TGTGCCAGTAGCATGACTGCCGCAGGGAATTATGGCTACACCTTC. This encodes CASSMTAAGNYGYTF.

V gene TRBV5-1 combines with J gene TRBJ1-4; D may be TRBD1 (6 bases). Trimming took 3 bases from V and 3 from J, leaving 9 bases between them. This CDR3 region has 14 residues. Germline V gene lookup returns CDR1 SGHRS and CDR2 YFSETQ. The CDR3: CASSSGAPNEKLFF. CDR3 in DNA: TGCGCCAGCAGCTCAGGGGCCCCTAATGAAAAACTGTTTTTT.

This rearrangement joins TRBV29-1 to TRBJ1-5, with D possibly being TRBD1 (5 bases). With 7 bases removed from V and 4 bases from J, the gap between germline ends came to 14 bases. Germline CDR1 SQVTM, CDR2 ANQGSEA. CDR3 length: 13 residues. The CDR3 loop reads CSAWQGNNQPQHF. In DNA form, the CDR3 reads TGCAGCGCCTGGCAGGGCAATAATCAGCCCCAGCATTTT. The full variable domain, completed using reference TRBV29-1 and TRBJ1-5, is SAVISQKPSRDICQRGTSLTIQCQVDSQVTMMFWYRQQPGQSLTLIATANQGSEATYESGFVIDKFPISRPNLTFSTLTVSNMSPEDSSIYLCSAWQGNNQPQHFGDGTRLSIL.